This T cell receptor (beta chain) was sequenced in a study of T cell changes during pregnancy in multiple sclerosis. TCRdb's table, derived via immunoSEQ multiplex PCR, lists solely in-frame clones and lacks some. The table has about 52,000 clones, 92% seen once. V shed 7 bases and J shed 3 bases, with 16 bases lying between them. In germline, CDR1 is SGHAT, CDR2 FQNNGV. CDR3 length: 15 amino acids. The receptor was isolated from a female donor in good health, enrolled as a control in a pregnancy study. The chain has TRBV11-2 and TRBJ2-1; D gene uncertain. This specimen consisted of CD4+ T cells from peripheral blood mononuclear cells, obtained after pregnancy. CDR3 DNA sequence: TGTGCCAGCACCACGCGCGGAGTCGGCTACAATGAGCAGTTCTTC. This encodes CASTTRGVGYNEQFF.